This TCR beta chain was recovered during a study of blood T cell repertoires in COVID-19. At the level of the study: In each case, the material was cDNA or gDNA derived from T cells, B-cell-depleted T cells, or PBMCs.

The CDR3 runs to 13 residues. CDR1 and CDR2 from the germline V gene are ENHRY and SYGVKD. Trimming took off 4 bases at V and 4 bases at J, with 7 bases between the two ends. How the authors handled the data: Using reference gene primer amplification, nucleated cell counts were estimated. Using immunoSEQ multiplex PCR, the repertoire was profiled, and TCRdb retains in-frame clones only, with some absent. V, J and clone size derive from that table, while D and trimming were established from the DNA sequence. The sample shows 60,000 to 70,000 clones, 80% to 90% of them seen only once. Input material: peripheral blood. The sequence was obtained from an older man with acute or convalescent COVID-19. This rearrangement joins TRBV10-3 to TRBJ1-4; TRBD1 might be the D (6 bases). In DNA form, the CDR3 reads TGTGCCATCAGTGGGACAGTTAATGAAAAACTGTTTTTT. This codes for CAISGTVNEKLFF.